This TCR beta chain was identified in a study of blood T cell repertoires in COVID-19. Overall study: COVID-19 samples from acute and convalescent phases originated in the United States, Italy and Spain. PBMCs, B-cell-depleted T cells, or T cells provided the cDNA or gDNA that made up the material.

Original handling: Quantification of nucleated cells was approximated via reference gene primer amplification. TCRdb's table, derived via immunoSEQ multiplex PCR, lists solely in-frame clones and lacks some. V, J and clone size derive from that table, while D and trimming were established from the DNA sequence. Here the sample spans about 340,000 clones, around 90% being singletons. V was cut by 1 base and J by 4 bases, with 7 bases left in between. The CDR3 is made up of 13 amino acids. The germline V gene has CDR1 SGHTA and CDR2 FQGNSA. The TCR was taken from a woman aged 18-30 years who had recovered from COVID-19. The chain recombines TRBV7-2 with TRBJ1-2; TRBD1 is a possible D gene (5 bases). Sequencing used peripheral blood. DNA of the CDR3: TGTGCCAGCAGCTTAGGGGGCGGCTATGGCTACACCTTC. Protein sequence: CASSLGGGYGYTF.